Listed below are T cell receptor beta chains from one sample, sequenced in a study of early T cells in non-severe SARS-CoV-2 infection. One entry per CDR3 protein results from TCRdb running MiXCR on the 5' RACE reads. The profile shows fewer than 85,000 distinct CDR3 sequences, approximately 13% of them singletons. The sequencing sample was made of whole blood. The receptor set was obtained from an adult who was a healthcare worker with PCR-confirmed SARS-CoV-2 infection or an uninfected control (not recorded which). CDR3s include the opening cysteine and the closing phenylalanine or tryptophan. The order of the fields is J gene, CDR3 length, V gene, CDR3 protein.

TRBJ2-5 | 12 | TRBV29-1 | CSVLAGGETQYF
TRBJ1-5 | 11 | TRBV4-1 | CASSQGLTRVF
TRBJ1-5 | 18 | TRBV7-9 | CASSLAIRGQGANQPQHF
TRBJ2-1 | 15 | TRBV10-3 | CAISDWETESREQFF
TRBJ2-1 | 17 | TRBV3-1 | CASSQGSAGGPYNEQFF
TRBJ2-6 | 14 | TRBV20-1 | CSARTRSGANVLTF
TRBJ1-5 | 15 | TRBV27 | CASSLFGDSNQPQHF
TRBJ2-7 | 13 | TRBV6-1 | CASVWGLWTEQYF
TRBJ1-3 | 13 | TRBV18 | CASSPGTGNTIYF
TRBJ1-6 | 15 | TRBV5-1 | CASSLAPQENSPLHF
TRBJ1-3 | 16 | TRBV27 | CASSLSSPPAGNTIYF
TRBJ2-1 | 14 | TRBV7-8 | CASSLYSSYNEQFF
TRBJ1-2 | 15 | TRBV27 | CASSLRWGRGYGYTF
TRBJ2-7 | 12 | TRBV29-1 | CSARQGSYEQYF
TRBJ2-7 | 12 | TRBV28 | CASSSPGTEQYF
TRBJ1-2 | 15 | TRBV20-1 | CSAKSVGMGGYGYTF
TRBJ1-2 | 16 | TRBV6-5 | CASSYNAGAVGYGYTF
TRBJ2-7 | 14 | TRBV12-3/TRBV12-4 | CASSLGRELRVKYF
TRBJ2-7 | 14 | TRBV28 | CVSSRTSGSYEQYF
TRBJ1-2 | 14 | TRBV6-1 | CASSAGVLNYGYTF
TRBJ1-1 | 12 | TRBV20-1 | CSVTNRNTEAFF
TRBJ2-2 | 12 | TRBV7-9 | CASSASTGELFF
TRBJ2-1 | 15 | TRBV20-1 | CSASSAFLHVDEQFF
TRBJ2-1 | 15 | TRBV7-2 | CASSPGLAGFNEQFF
TRBJ1-1 | 17 | TRBV5-1 | CASSFRRQGAGNTEAFF
TRBJ1-1 | 11 | TRBV30 | CAGNRGTEAFF
TRBJ1-2 | 13 | TRBV19 | CASSMGGRYGYTF
TRBJ2-7 | 16 | TRBV9 | CASSADIAGDSYEQYF
TRBJ1-6 | 15 | TRBV19 | CASRAPTRVTSPLHF
TRBJ1-1 | 16 | TRBV28 | CASRTGEFRANTEAFF
TRBJ2-3 | 13 | TRBV4-1 | CASSQDRQYTQYF
TRBJ1-1 | 14 | TRBV27 | CASSLGVGGTEAFF
TRBJ2-2 | 13 | TRBV5-1 | CASSIQDTGELFF
TRBJ2-3 | 17 | TRBV9 | CASSVNTGDGGTDTQYF
TRBJ2-3 | 12 | TRBV5-4 | CASSLVGKAQYF
TRBJ1-2 | 15 | TRBV14 | CASSQGGLPGYGYTF
TRBJ1-4 | 13 | TRBV12-3/TRBV12-4 | CASSFVDGEKLFF
TRBJ2-3 | 12 | TRBV20-1 | CSAIIPTDTQYF
TRBJ1-3 | 14 | TRBV20-1 | CSAMRGPSGNTIYF
TRBJ1-1 | 13 | TRBV9 | CASSTTQNTEAFF
TRBJ1-1 | 14 | TRBV7-3 | CASSATGRNTEAFF
TRBJ1-4 | 13 | TRBV7-9 | CASSLGLVEKLFF
TRBJ2-5 | 12 | TRBV29-1 | CSVEETGETQYF
TRBJ1-5 | 15 | TRBV20-1 | CSAREIGARNQPQHF
TRBJ1-4 | 15 | TRBV28 | CASRPSDRRPEKLFF
TRBJ2-3 | 19 | TRBV12-3/TRBV12-4 | CATAGGLGSGERRTDTQYF
TRBJ2-3 | 14 | TRBV5-1 | CASSPTPSTDTQYF
TRBJ2-6 | 18 | TRBV12-3/TRBV12-4 | CASSGQPTSTSGANVLTF
TRBJ1-4 | 14 | TRBV7-7 | CASSPDGPNEKLFF
TRBJ2-1 | 20 | TRBV24-1 | CATSDLPGLAGGSSYNEQFF
TRBJ2-7 | 14 | TRBV4-1 | CASSQVGTSYEQYF